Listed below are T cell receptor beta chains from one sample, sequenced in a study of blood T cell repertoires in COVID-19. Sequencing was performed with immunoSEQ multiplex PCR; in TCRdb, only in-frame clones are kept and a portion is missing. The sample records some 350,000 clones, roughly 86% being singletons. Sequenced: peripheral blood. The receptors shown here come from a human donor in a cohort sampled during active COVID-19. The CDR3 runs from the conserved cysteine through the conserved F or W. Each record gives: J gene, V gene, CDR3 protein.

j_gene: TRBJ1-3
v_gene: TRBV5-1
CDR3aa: CASSLEQGASGNTIYF

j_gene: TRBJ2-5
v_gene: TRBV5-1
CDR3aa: CASSRITGAVGETQYF

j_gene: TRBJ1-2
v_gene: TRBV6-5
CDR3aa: CASSRGEGDGYTF

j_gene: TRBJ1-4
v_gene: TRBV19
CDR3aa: CASSIDGSRRSEKLFF

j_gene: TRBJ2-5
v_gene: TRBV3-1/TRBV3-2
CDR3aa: CASSHGAGGGIGQYF

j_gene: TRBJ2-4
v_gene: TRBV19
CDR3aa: CASSMGGNIQYF

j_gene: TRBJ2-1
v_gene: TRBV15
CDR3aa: CATSRDIGNGGEQFF

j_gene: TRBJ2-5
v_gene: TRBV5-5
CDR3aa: CASSPREETQYF

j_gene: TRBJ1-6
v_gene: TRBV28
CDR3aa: CASTTTPHRAGSPLHF

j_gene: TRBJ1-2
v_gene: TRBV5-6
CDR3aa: CASSLIQAYGYTF

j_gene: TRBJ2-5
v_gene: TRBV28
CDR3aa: CASSPSGTGERETQYF

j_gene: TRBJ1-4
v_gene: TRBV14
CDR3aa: CASSHNRGQGVDEKLFF

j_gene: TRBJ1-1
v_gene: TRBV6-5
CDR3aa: CASGTGGATEAFF

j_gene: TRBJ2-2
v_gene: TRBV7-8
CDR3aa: CASSLARFPGELFF

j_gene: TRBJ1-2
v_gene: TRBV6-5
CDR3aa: CASSYSTGVGYTF

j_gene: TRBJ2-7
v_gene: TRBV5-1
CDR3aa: CASSWGVNSYEQYF

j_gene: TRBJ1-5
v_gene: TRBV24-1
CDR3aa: CATSENGQGASPQHF

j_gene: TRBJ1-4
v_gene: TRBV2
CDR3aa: CASTLQPGTGYEKLFF

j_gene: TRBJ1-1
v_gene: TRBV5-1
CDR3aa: CASSPVGGGATEAFF

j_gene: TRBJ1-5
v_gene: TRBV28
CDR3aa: CASSYQVAGHSNQPQHF

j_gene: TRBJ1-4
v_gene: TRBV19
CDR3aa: CASSVTGGVEKLFF

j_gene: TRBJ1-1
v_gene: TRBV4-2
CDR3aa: CASSQGRDTMNTEAFF

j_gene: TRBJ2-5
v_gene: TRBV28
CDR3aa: CASSLITDQETQYF

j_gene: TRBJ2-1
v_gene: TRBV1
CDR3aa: CTSSQVPRTSGYNEQFF

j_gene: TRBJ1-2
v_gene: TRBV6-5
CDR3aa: CASTNDRAYGYTF

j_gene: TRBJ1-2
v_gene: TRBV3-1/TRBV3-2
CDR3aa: CASSQDVRTAYGYTF

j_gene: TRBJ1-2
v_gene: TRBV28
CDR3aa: CASSFSGQGYGYTF

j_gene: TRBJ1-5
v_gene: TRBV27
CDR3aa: CASSPTGTYSNQPQHF

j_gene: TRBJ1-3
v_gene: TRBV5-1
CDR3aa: CASSLSGTGRNTIYF

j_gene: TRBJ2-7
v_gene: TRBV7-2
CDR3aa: CASSLDGGFTYEQYF

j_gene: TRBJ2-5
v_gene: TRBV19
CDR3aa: CATKGQGAWTQYF

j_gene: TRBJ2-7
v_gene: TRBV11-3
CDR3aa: CASSLGTGGEQYF

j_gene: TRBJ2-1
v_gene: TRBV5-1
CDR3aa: CASSPTTGNNEQFF

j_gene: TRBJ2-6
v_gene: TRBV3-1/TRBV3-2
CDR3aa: CASSQVPSSSGANVLTF

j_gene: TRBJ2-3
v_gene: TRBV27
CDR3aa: CASSKQGAKDTQYF

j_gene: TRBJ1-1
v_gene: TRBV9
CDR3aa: CASSVGELRARGTEAFF

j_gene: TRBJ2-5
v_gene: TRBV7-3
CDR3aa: CASSLTTGETQYF

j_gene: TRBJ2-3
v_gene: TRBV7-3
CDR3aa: CASSPGRLGNTDTQYF

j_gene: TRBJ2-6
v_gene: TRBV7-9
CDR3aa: CASSPQSDGANVLTF

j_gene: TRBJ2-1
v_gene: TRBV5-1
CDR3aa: CASSPEGTRVGDEQFF

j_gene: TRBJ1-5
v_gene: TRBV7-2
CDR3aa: CASSMGGHYSNQPQHF

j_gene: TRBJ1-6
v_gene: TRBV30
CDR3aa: CAWMRDSYNSPLHF

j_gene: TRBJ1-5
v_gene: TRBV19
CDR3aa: CASSPQISNQPQHF